This TCR beta chain was recovered during a study of T cell repertoires in cytomegalovirus infection. The CDR3 covers 12 residues. CDR1 and CDR2 (germline): MNHNS, SASEGT. Trimming cost V 2 bases and J 7 bases, with 5 bases left between them. A note on this clonotype: The antigen is undetermined.

TCRdb passed the reads through MiXCR, listing each CDR3 protein once. The sample has roughly 500,000 distinct CDR3 sequences; roughly 46% are singletons. Specimen: cultured PBMCs, collected from culture after CMV antigen stimulation. This sequence was found in a human donor in good health (CMV status not recorded). Some clones in this sample may be carry-over from other donors' samples. The rearrangement links TRBV6-1 to TRBJ1-4; unclear D gene. The CDR3 is CASSEYGEKLFF. DNA of the CDR3: TGTGCCAGCAGTGAATATGGTGAAAAACTGTTTTTT.